This T cell receptor beta chain was found in a study of blood T cell repertoires in COVID-19. Study details: The United States, Italy and Spain provided the acute and convalescent COVID-19 samples.

This CDR3 is 15 amino acids long. Trimming cost V 1 base and J 5 bases, with 12 bases left between them. Assay used: immunoSEQ multiplex PCR; TCRdb lists only in-frame clones, some missing. The table shows around 56,000 clones, with around 86% occurring only once. V and J are TRBV23-1 and TRBJ1-5; D is perhaps TRBD1 (5 bases). TRBV23-1 is placed among ORFs of uncertain function. Sequencing was carried out using peripheral blood. This receptor was taken from a woman older than 75 with active or convalescent COVID-19. DNA for the CDR3: TGCGCCAGCAGTCAATTACACGGGGGGTATCAGCCCCAGCATTTT. It yields the protein CASSQLHGGYQPQHF.